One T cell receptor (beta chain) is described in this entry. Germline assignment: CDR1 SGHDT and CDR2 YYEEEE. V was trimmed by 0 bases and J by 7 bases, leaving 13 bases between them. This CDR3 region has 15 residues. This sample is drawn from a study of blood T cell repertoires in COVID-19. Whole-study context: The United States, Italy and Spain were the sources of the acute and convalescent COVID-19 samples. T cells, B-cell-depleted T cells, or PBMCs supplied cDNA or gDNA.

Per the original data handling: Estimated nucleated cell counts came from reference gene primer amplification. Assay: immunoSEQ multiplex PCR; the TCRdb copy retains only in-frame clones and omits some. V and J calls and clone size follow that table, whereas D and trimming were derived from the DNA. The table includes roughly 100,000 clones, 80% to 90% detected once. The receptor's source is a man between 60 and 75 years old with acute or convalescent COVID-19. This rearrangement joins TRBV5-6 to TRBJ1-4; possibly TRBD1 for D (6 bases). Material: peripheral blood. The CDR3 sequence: CASSLVRGAGEKLFF. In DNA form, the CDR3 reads TGTGCCAGCAGCTTGGTGCGGGGGGCGGGTGAAAAACTGTTTTTT.